Here is one TCR beta chain with its context. This clone has only a few counts. Its antigen is unknown. Per-base quality was not reported, and no clone a single base away is much larger than it. This entry belongs to a study of cytomegalovirus exposure and HLA in healthy donors (dated 2017 in TCRdb). As for the study more broadly: According to an earlier analysis of several hundred of the donors, about 170 million T cells yielded 117 million unique TCR beta sequences and around 300 Gb of sequence data. An early release that covered about 640 HLA-typed donors contained approximately 300 gigabases of sequencing data and some 87 million unique TCR sequences. Among the roughly 390 genotyped donors, around 81% belonged to the genetic ancestry cluster associated with self-reported Caucasian donors. The study aimed to test whether signatures of past pathogen exposure could be identified by cataloging public T cell receptors. The study profiled the T cell repertoires of more than 500 subjects by immunosequencing and related them to cytomegalovirus serostatus. A separate validation cohort of some 130 different subjects was used in addition to the 666-subject first cohort. To predict cytomegalovirus infection status, the study combined high-throughput TCR immunosequencing, statistical association of individual TCRs with disease status, and machine learning. To study patterns of TCR occurrence, a later analysis re-analyzed previously published TCR beta repertoires from 500 to 850 donors and added high-resolution HLA genotyping. Rather than using new phenotypic data, the later analysis identified candidate immune exposures from TCR beta sequences and from how often those sequences occurred across donors. In an earlier analysis of roughly 600 of the donors, high-throughput TCR beta sequencing was used to judge whether each TCR beta V gene segment behaved as functional or pseudogenic. Donor age, sex, ethnicity and CMV serostatus were collected together with the repertoire data. A later genetic analysis took genome-wide SNP genotypes for about three fifths of the roughly 670 donors and used that subset as a discovery cohort. All discovery cohort repertoires had been generated using a single sequencing platform. HLA typing included class I and class II loci at four-digit resolution. The number of typed donors differed by locus: about 620-640 for A, B, C, DRB1 and DQB1; approximately 530 for DQA1; roughly 600 for DPA1; and about 450 for DPB1. Five DR-DQ haplotypes were handled as single units for association and clustering because linkage in the cohort was strong. On average, 235,054 unique TCR beta nucleotide sequences were sequenced per donor among 300 to 500 genotyped donors of the cohort, with 15% to 20% of those sequences being non-productive. Paper-wide results and their limitations: In this cohort, only TCR beta chains were sequenced, and detectable features were limited by the absence of alpha or paired-chain data. An association between a missense DCLRE1C variant and V-gene and J-gene trimming of TCR beta chains was found in a later genetic analysis and replicated in an independent cohort. A few of the identified cytomegalovirus-associated TCR beta chains were confirmed in vitro to be specific for cytomegalovirus antigens. The study listed approximately 150 TCR beta chains as associated with cytomegalovirus. A later analysis associated roughly 17,000 TCR beta sequences with specific HLA alleles at a false discovery rate of 0.05. Most CMV-associated TCR beta chains appeared to be HLA-restricted in a later analysis, and the HLA associations seemed to be driven largely by CMV exposure. The sequencing pipeline was judged likely to have produced a cluster of highly shared sequence variants as a technical artifact. Correlated functional status among segregating V segments might reflect linkage disequilibrium, but an unknown experimental factor could not be ruled out. A later analysis reported that several top co-occurrence clusters appeared linked to parvovirus B19, influenza, CMV and Epstein-Barr virus. Because the 87-base-pair reads could not distinguish some IMGT-functional V segments, including TRBV6-2 and TRBV6-3, those segments were excluded. The authors suggested that the approach could potentially be extended to other disease states and immunological phenotypes. Cytomegalovirus status was reported to be diagnosed by the classifier with high specificity and sensitivity in both the original and validation cohorts. The only immune exposure information available for the cohort was CMV serostatus. Presence/absence analyses assumed roughly uniform sequencing depth across donors, an assumption that may not hold. In a later analysis, the rate of TCR association differed among HLA loci, with DRB1 alleles having the most associated TCRs and HLA-C alleles having the fewest. Most TCR sequences were seen in very few donors, while some public TCRs were found in many individuals. Because counts were too low, more than 15 rarely observed V segments, including chromosome 9 orphons, were excluded from the earlier analysis of some 590 of the donors. A further reported finding was that TCR beta sequences accurately predicted the HLA-A and HLA-B alleles for most subjects in the first cohort. HLA typing was unavailable for some donors at each locus, so association tests used only the typed subset. When HLA alleles, especially DR and DQ, strongly co-occurred, attributing TCR associations to individual alleles was difficult. According to a later genetic analysis, donors in an Asian-associated ancestry cluster had fewer N-insertions in productive TCRs than the approximately 700-donor mean. In an earlier analysis of around 600 of the donors, most TCR beta V segments appeared in productive rearrangements about 90% or about 30% of the time, broadly matching IMGT annotations. Compared with equally common non-associated chains, HLA-associated TCR beta chains in a later analysis were more clonally expanded and had lower generation probabilities.

Counted from cysteine to phenylalanine, this CDR3 has 14 amino acids. Only CDR3 DNA remains: 42 bases, in frame from the first base. V ends up 2 bases short and J 7 bases short, with an unmatched junction base count of 7. The CDR1 and CDR2 encoded by the germline V gene (reference sequence) are SGHNT and YYREEE. The library was made by the immunoSEQ multiplex PCR assay. The multiplex PCR relied on a mix of 60 forward primers for TCR Vbeta segments and 13 reverse primers for TCR Jbeta segments. The CDR3 region of rearranged TCR beta genes was amplified from genomic DNA with a multiplex PCR assay. Amplified TCR beta libraries were sequenced as 87-base-pair reads on the Illumina HiSeq System. The source study handled its data this way. A later analysis counted some 74 million unique TCR beta chains across the 650 to 700 repertoires, and some 11 million of these chains were shared by at least two donors. Raw reads were error-corrected and collapsed into unique sequences with a nearest-neighbor algorithm that merged closely related sequences to remove PCR and sequencing errors. Alignment of CDR3 sequences to IMGT reference sequences was used to assign V, D and J gene segments. For a sequence to be retained, a match of at least six nucleotides was required to both a V gene segment and a J gene segment. Rearrangements were classified as productive when the CDR3 lacked stop codons and remained in frame with V and J, and all other rearrangements were classified as non-productive. Following IMGT convention, CDR3 was defined as the stretch from the second conserved V-encoded cysteine to the conserved J-encoded phenylalanine. The earlier analysis of 500 to 750 of the donors excluded any sequence lacking an unambiguous match to a single V gene segment. In an earlier analysis of 587 of the donors, a V segment was called functional when productive rearrangements were above 56.7%, and segregating when the standard deviation between donors exceeded 5%. To diagnose cytomegalovirus status from the catalog of TCR beta chain sequences, a statistical classification framework was built. A later analysis assigned V and J genes by comparing TCR nucleotide sequences with IMGT/GENE-DB human TR gene sequences. Using the TCRdist pipeline, a later analysis assigned CDR3 sequences along with most-parsimonious VDJ recombination scenarios. In a later analysis, each TCR beta chain was defined by its CDR3 amino acid sequence together with its V-gene family, and reads without a unique V-gene family were excluded. As a way to deal with suspected cross-contamination and a sequencing artifact, a later analysis dropped roughly 620 nucleotide sequences that were highly shared and had low generation probability. In a later analysis, a clonal expansion index was calculated for each public chain from normalized within-repertoire ranks of inferred template counts. In a later analysis, generation probabilities were computed using a VDJ recombination model fitted to out-of-frame rearrangements, and the results were checked against IGoR. Hypergeometric tests were used in a later analysis to score TCR-TCR, TCR-HLA and TCR-CMV co-occurrence, with a repertoire-size bias correction applied to the TCR pairs. In a later analysis, false discovery rates were estimated by permuting HLA or CMV assignments 20 times. In a later analysis, co-occurring TCRs were grouped with DBSCAN, and TCRdist sequence similarity was added when clustering was performed within HLA-allele-positive subsets. For co-occurrence clustering, repertoires with fewer than 30,000 or more than 120,000 public chains were excluded, along with 5 or 6 repertoires with anomalous nucleotide sharing. Held by TCRdb, this immuneACCESS table contains in-frame sequences only and omits some clones. Under half of the omission traces to an unresolved V gene where checked; the cause of the rest is unknown. V, J and clone size are those of that table, while D and trimming were read from the DNA. Within this sample are about 88,000 clones, with about 69% of them counted one time only. The ten largest clones represent more than 15% of the sample.

In total, about 650 healthy bone marrow donors made up the cohort. At the time of sampling, all cohort members were nominally healthy, though unrecorded immune exposures were likely present. The donor tested CMV seropositive, placing the donor among the 310 or so seropositive members of the cohort. A peripheral blood sample was provided by each donor, and peripheral blood mononuclear cells were used for TCR beta sequencing. Genomic DNA extraction from the blood cell samples was performed with the Qiagen DNeasy Blood Extraction Kit. The sequence was obtained from a woman between 18 and 29 years old in good health and CMV-seropositive. The chain is made from TRBV5-4 and TRBJ1-2; 8 middle bases align to TRBD1. The sequencing input was PBMCs. The CDR3 protein: CASSFDRGSRGYTF. The DNA sequence is TGTGCCAGCAGCTTCGACAGGGGCTCTCGTGGCTACACCTTC. The full variable domain, completed from the reference TRBV5-4 and TRBJ1-2 proteins outside the CDR3, reads ETGVTQSPTHLIKTRGQQVTLRCSSQSGHNTVSWYQQALGQGPQFIFQYYREEENGRGNFPPRFSGLQFPNYSSELNVNALELDDSALYLCASSFDRGSRGYTFGSGTRLTVV.